What follows are 10 T cell receptor beta chains derived from one specimen sequenced in a study of beta chain features in type 1 diabetes (dated by TCRdb to 2016 to 2018). The library was prepared using the immunoSEQ multiplex PCR assay. All of the isolated RNA was reverse transcribed with the High Capacity cDNA Reverse Transcription Kit, so expressed TCRB transcripts were sequenced. Not all clones reach the TCRdb copy of this immuneACCESS table, which keeps in-frame sequences only. Checked studies attribute under half of the gap to unresolved V genes and leave the rest unexplained. The sample table lists 300,000 to 450,000 clones, over 9.5% of them with a count of one. The biggest ten clones account for about 0.018% of the sample. The sequenced material came from naive CD4+ T cells from blood. Taken with the paper, the label for cell subset or site translates to: true naive CD4+ T cells. Every receptor here comes from a man aged 18 to 29 in good health.

The CDR3 nucleotides are TGTGCCTGGAGTCCCGCGTTGAACACTGAAGCTTTCTTT. Protein sequence: CAWSPALNTEAFF. This chain uses TRBV30 with TRBJ1-1; D gene uncertain. Germline-derived CDR1 and CDR2 are GTSNPN and SVGIG (reference sequence). CDR3 length equals 13 residues. The ends were cut back, 2 bases at V and 0 bases at J, with 7 bases in the middle.

The rearrangement joins TRBV28 to TRBJ1-2; D may be TRBD1 (6 bases). From germline, CDR1 is MDHEN and CDR2 SYDVKM. There are 15 residues in the CDR3. V was pared by 2 bases and J by 5 bases, with 15 bases between. CDR3 amino acids: CASSLPLGQPYGYTF. Written as DNA, the CDR3 is TGTGCCAGCAGTTTACCCCTCGGACAGCCGTATGGCTACACCTTC.

This clone was seen a few times. The chain combines TRBV30 with TRBJ2-7; 7 nucleotides match TRBD1. V lost 2 bases, J lost 3 bases, and 4 bases stayed unmatched. Germline-derived CDR1 and CDR2 are GTSNPN and SVGIG (reference sequence). CDR3 length: 13 amino acids. The chain's CDR3 is CAWSTGDNYEQYF. CDR3 nucleotide sequence: TGTGCCTGGAGTACAGGGGACAACTACGAGCAGTACTTC.

The chain employs TRBV5-4 and TRBJ2-2, with D possibly matching TRBD1 (6 bases). V shed 4 bases and J shed 6 bases, with 22 bases lying between them. Germline loops: CDR1 SGHNT, CDR2 YYREEE (reference sequence). The CDR3 has 17 residues. The DNA for the CDR3 is TGTGCCAGCAGCCCGACCTCCCTCCCAGGGGTTGCCGGGGAGCTGTTTTTT. Translating gives CASSPTSLPGVAGELFF.

This chain links TRBV7-9 with TRBJ2-7; possibly TRBD2 for D (5 bases). V gave up 0 bases and J gave up 8 bases, with 11 bases separating them. Per the germline V gene, CDR1 is SEHNR and CDR2 is FQNEAQ (reference sequence). This CDR3 comprises 13 residues. CDR3 loop: CASSLARAPKQYF. The CDR3 bases are TGTGCCAGCAGCTTAGCGCGGGCTCCCAAGCAGTACTTC.

The CDR3 reads CASGLGYGELFF. The CDR3, as DNA: TGTGCTAGTGGTTTGGGTTACGGGGAGCTGTTTTTT. The V call is TRBV12-5, the J call TRBJ2-2; no clear D. The germline gives CDR1 LGHNT, CDR2 FRNRAP. Trimming took off 1 base at V and 7 bases at J, with 4 bases between the two ends. The CDR3 length is 12 residues. Variable domain in full (rest from reference TRBV12-5 and TRBJ2-2): DARVTQTPRHKVTEMGQEVTMRCQPILGHNTVFWYRQTMMQGLELLAYFRNRAPLDDSGMPKDRFSAEMPDATLATLKIQPSEPRDSAVYFCASGLGYGELFFGEGSRLTVL.

The chain has TRBV30 and TRBJ1-1; D not certain. This CDR3 spans 14 amino acids. Germline V gene sequence: CDR1 GTSNPN, CDR2 SVGIG (reference sequence). Trimming took off 3 bases at V and 1 base at J, with 12 bases between the two ends. CDR3 protein: CAWRLSGRNTEAFF. As DNA, the CDR3 is TGTGCCTGGAGACTGTCGGGGAGGAACACTGAAGCTTTCTTT.

This sequence joins TRBV4-2 and TRBJ2-3; tentative D call: TRBD2 (6 bases). With 0 bases removed from V and 1 base from J, the gap between germline ends came to 8 bases. Germline V gives CDR1 LGHNA, CDR2 YNFKEQ. The CDR3 consists of 15 residues. The CDR3 here is CASSQDTGGTDTQYF. The DNA of the CDR3 is TGTGCCAGCAGCCAAGATACGGGGGGCACAGATACGCAGTATTTT.

This clone was seen only a few times. The genes are TRBV28 and TRBJ2-7, with 8 bases matching TRBD1. Germline loops: CDR1 MDHEN, CDR2 SYDVKM. The CDR3 is 13 residues long. V lost 8 bases, J lost 3 bases, and 6 bases stayed unmatched. The CDR3 DNA sequence: TGTGCCAGCGCCCGGGACAGGTACTACGAGCAGTACTTC. It encodes CASARDRYYEQYF.

This clone turned up a few times. V gene TRBV28 combines with J gene TRBJ2-7; TRBD1 matches 7 bases. The CDR3 contains 14 residues. V shed 2 bases, J shed 4 bases, and the junction held 5 bases outside the gene matches. The germline V gene has CDR1 MDHEN and CDR2 SYDVKM. The DNA of the CDR3 is TGTGCCAGCAGTTTAAGTGGGACAGATTACGAGCAGTACTTC. Residues: CASSLSGTDYEQYF.